Presented here are 8 T cell receptor beta chains from one specimen sequenced in a study of PD-1 blockade in classical Hodgkin lymphoma. Assay: immunoSEQ multiplex PCR; the TCRdb copy retains only in-frame clones and omits some. This table holds about 47,000 clones, around 87% found once. Sample time point: cycle 4 day 1 (C4D1), after less than 7 weeks of nivolumab. Brentuximab vedotin exposure varied, and every patient relapsed after autologous stem cell transplantation. The specimen comprised peripheral blood mononuclear cells (PBMCs), sampled before the fourth cycle of nivolumab. These receptors originate from a human donor with classical Hodgkin lymphoma.

The chain links TRBV9 to TRBJ1-2; 8 positions match TRBD1. J gave up 4 bases and V 4 bases, and 3 bases lay outside the gene matches. The CDR3 has 13 residues. CDR1 and CDR2 (germline): SGDLS, YYNGEE. In DNA form, the CDR3 reads TGTGCCAGCAGCACGCAGGGGGCCTATGGCTACACCTTC. Amino acid sequence: CASSTQGAYGYTF.

By share, this clone counts as medium-sized (0.01 to 0.1%). The chain links TRBV4-1 to TRBJ1-4, with D hard to call. The CDR3 totals 15 residues. V dropped 2 bases and J dropped 0 bases, with 7 bases sitting between them. The germline V gene has CDR1 MGHRA and CDR2 YSYEKL. CDR3 DNA: TGCGCCAGCAGCCAATCCGGGACAACTAATGAAAAACTGTTTTTT. Protein: CASSQSGTTNEKLFF.

The chain has TRBV2 and TRBJ2-7; D tentatively fits TRBD1 or TRBD2 (7 bases each). Trimming cost V 7 bases and J 6 bases, with 19 bases left between them. In germline, CDR1 is SNHLY, CDR2 FYNNEI. This CDR3 is built from 14 residues. CDR3 residues: CASNRGGQYGEQYF. Written as DNA, the CDR3 is TGTGCCAGCAATAGGGGGGGACAGTACGGCGAGCAGTACTTC.

The chain links TRBV25-1 to TRBJ2-1; 10 positions match TRBD2. The CDR3 has 15 residues. The V gene end was trimmed by 5 bases and the J gene end by 9 bases; junction bases not matched to a gene: 10. The V gene's germline CDR1 is MGHDK and CDR2 SYGVNS. The CDR3 sequence: CASSLNSGRSGEQFF. CDR3 DNA sequence: TGTGCCAGCAGTCTGAATAGCGGGAGGTCGGGTGAGCAGTTCTTC.

The chain uses TRBV4-1 and TRBJ1-5; D not resolved. CDR1 and CDR2 (germline): MGHRA, YSYEKL. V gave up 3 bases and J gave up 4 bases, with 10 bases separating them. The CDR3 runs 14 residues. CDR3 sequence reads: CASSQETINQPQHF. The DNA of the CDR3 is TGCGCCAGCAGCCAGGAGACAATTAATCAGCCCCAGCATTTT.

This clone has a handful of counts. The chain links TRBV9 to TRBJ1-1; no definite D call. CDR1 is SGDLS, CDR2 YYNGEE, per germline. This CDR3 contains 13 residues. Deletions cut 4 bases from V and 0 bases from J, with 7 bases between. The CDR3 reads CASSPGMNTEAFF. CDR3 nucleotides: TGTGCCAGCAGCCCCGGTATGAACACTGAAGCTTTCTTT.

The rearrangement joins TRBV11-2 to TRBJ2-3, with TRBD2 matching 8 bases. With 0 bases clipped from V and 4 bases from J, the junction kept 3 bases outside the gene matches. The CDR3 is made up of 15 amino acids. Per the germline V gene, CDR1 is SGHAT and CDR2 is FQNNGV. The CDR3 reads CASSLDGGLADTQYF. The CDR3 DNA sequence: TGTGCCAGCAGCTTAGATGGGGGACTAGCAGATACGCAGTATTTT.

J is TRBJ1-1 and V is TRBV29-1, with 7 bases identical to TRBD1. Germline CDR1 and CDR2: SQVTM and ANQGSEA. Losses at the gene ends were 0 bases for V and 4 bases for J; bases not matched to a gene: 5. The length of the CDR3 is 14 residues. CDR3 in amino acids: CSVEENRGGTEAFF. The CDR3 DNA follows: TGCAGCGTTGAAGAAAACAGGGGTGGCACTGAAGCTTTCTTT.